Described below is a single TCR beta chain sequence and its context. Its antigen remains unknown. In the naive CD8 group, cells lacked CD45RO and were positively selected for CCR7, so terminally differentiated effector memory CD45RA+ cells were left out. CDR1 and CDR2 (germline): MDHEN, SYDVKM. This CDR3 contains 18 residues. The junction had 19 bases not matched to a gene; V was cut back by 5 bases and J by 3 bases. Several immunoSEQ 96-well plates shared each subset's DNA, each plate a replicate. Data came from immunoSEQ multiplex PCR; TCRdb stores just in-frame clones and leaves some out. The table has fewer than 800,000 clones, about 91% seen once; the top ten hold 24%. This sample stems from a study of shared clonotypes between healthy human individuals. Background on the study: Three plates each covered CD4 naive and memory; CD8 naive two, CD8 memory one. Study conclusions and caveats: Across subsets, estimated richness was generally greater for naive than for memory populations. Measured sharing among donors was expected to vary with sequencing depth.

Sequenced material: naive CD8+ T cells sorted from blood. The chain employs TRBV28 and TRBJ2-7; 7 positions match TRBD1. The source is a man aged 25-40 years in good health. CDR3 in DNA: TGTGCCAGCAGTCCGCGGGCAACAGGGGAAGGGTGGCTCTACGAGCAGTACTTC. Amino acid sequence: CASSPRATGEGWLYEQYF.